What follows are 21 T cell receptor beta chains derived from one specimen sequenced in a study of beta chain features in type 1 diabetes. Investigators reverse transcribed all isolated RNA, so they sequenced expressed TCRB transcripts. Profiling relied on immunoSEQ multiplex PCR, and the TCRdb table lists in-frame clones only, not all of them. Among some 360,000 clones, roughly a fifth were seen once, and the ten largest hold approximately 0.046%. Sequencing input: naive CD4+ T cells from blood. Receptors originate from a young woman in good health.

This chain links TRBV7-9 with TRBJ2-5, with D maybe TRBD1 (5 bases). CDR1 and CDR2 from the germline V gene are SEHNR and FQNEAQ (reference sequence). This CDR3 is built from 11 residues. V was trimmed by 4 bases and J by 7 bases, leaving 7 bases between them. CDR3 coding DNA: TGTGCCAGCAGCTCCCAGGGGACCCAGTACTTC. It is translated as CASSSQGTQYF.

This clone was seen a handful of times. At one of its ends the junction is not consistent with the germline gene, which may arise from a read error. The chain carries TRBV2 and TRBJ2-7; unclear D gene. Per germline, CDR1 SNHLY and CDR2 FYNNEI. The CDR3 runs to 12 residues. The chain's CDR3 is CASGDIPYEQYF. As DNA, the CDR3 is TGTGCCAGCGGTGACATTCCCTACGAGCAGTACTTC.

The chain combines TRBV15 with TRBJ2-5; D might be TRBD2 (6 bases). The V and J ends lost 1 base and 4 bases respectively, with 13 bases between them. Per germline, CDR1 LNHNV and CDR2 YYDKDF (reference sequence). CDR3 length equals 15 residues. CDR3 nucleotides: TGTGCCACCAGCAGAGTTGATAGCGGAAGAGAGACCCAGTACTTC. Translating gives CATSRVDSGRETQYF.

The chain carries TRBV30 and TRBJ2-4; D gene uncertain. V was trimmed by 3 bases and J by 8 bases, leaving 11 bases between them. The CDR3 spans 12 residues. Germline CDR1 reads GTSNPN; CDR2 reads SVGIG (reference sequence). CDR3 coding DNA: TGTGCCTGGAGGACGGAGACTGACATTCAGTACTTC. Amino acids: CAWRTETDIQYF.

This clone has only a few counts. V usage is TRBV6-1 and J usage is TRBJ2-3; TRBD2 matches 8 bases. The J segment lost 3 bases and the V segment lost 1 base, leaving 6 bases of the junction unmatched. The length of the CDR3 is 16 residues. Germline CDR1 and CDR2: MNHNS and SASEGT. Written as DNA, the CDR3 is TGTGCCAGCAGTGAAGGAGCGGGAGTGTCGACAGATACGCAGTATTTT. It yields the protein CASSEGAGVSTDTQYF.

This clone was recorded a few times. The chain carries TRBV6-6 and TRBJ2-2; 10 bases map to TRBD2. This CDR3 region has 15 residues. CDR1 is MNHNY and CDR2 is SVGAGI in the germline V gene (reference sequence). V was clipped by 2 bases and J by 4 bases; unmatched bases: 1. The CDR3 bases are TGTGCCAGCAGTTACAGGACTAGCGGCACCGGGGAGCTGTTTTTT. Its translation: CASSYRTSGTGELFF.

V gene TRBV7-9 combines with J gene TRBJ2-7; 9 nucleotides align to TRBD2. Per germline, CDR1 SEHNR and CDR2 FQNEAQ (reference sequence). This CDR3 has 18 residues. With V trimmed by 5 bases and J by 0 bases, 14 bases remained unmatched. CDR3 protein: CASSGGISGGPFSYEQYF. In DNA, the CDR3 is TGTGCCAGCAGCGGGGGTATTAGCGGGGGTCCATTCTCCTACGAGCAGTACTTC.

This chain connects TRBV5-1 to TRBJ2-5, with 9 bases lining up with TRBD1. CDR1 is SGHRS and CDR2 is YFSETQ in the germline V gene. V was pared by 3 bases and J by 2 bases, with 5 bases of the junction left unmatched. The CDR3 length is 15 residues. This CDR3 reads CASSSGQGRQETQYF. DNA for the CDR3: TGCGCCAGCAGCTCGGGACAGGGCCGACAAGAGACCCAGTACTTC.

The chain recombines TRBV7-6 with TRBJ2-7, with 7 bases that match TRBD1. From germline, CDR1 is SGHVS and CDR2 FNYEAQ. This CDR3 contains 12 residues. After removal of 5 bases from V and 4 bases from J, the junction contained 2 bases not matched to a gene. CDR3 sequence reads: CASSRQGYEQYF. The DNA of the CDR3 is TGTGCCAGCAGCCGACAGGGATACGAGCAGTACTTC.

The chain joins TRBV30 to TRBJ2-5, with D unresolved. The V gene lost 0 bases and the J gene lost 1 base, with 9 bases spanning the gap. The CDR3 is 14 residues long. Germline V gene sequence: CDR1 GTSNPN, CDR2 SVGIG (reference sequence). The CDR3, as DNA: TGTGCCTGGAGTGTACACGAGGTCCAAGAGACCCAGTACTTC. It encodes CAWSVHEVQETQYF.

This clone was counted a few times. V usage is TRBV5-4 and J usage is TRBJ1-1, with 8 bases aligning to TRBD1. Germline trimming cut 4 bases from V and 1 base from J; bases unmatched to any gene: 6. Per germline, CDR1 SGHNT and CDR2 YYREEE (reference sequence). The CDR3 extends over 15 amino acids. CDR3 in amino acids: CASSPPGGRNTEAFF. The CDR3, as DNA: TGTGCCAGCAGCCCCCCAGGGGGCAGGAACACTGAAGCTTTCTTT.

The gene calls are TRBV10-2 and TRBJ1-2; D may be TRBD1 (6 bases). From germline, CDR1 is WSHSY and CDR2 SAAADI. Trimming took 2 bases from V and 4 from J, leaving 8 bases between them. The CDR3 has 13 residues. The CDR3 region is CASSETGPYGYTF. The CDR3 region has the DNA TGCGCCAGCAGTGAGACAGGGCCCTATGGCTACACCTTC.

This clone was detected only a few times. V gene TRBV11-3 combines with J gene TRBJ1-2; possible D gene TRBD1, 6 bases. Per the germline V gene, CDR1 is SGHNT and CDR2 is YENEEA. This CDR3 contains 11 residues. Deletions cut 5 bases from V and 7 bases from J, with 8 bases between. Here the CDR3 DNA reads TGTGCCAGCAGCGGGGACACTGGCTACACCTTC. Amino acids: CASSGDTGYTF.

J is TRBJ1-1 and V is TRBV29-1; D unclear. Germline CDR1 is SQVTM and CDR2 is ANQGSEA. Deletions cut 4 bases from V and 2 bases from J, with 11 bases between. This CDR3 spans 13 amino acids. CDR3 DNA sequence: TGCAGCGTTGCTATAACGTTAAACACTGAAGCTTTCTTT. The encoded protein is CSVAITLNTEAFF. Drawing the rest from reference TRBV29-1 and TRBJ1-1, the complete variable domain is SAVISQKPSRDICQRGTSLTIQCQVDSQVTMMFWYRQQPGQSLTLIATANQGSEATYESGFVIDKFPISRPNLTFSTLTVSNMSPEDSSIYLCSVAITLNTEAFFGQGTRLTVV.

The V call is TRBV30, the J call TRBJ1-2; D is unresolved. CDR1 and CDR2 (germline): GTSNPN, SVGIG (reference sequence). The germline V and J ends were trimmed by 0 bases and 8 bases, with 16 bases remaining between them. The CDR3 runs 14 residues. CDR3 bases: TGTGCCTGGAGTGTACATGGCTCCGCTAGGGGCTACACCTTC. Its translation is CAWSVHGSARGYTF.

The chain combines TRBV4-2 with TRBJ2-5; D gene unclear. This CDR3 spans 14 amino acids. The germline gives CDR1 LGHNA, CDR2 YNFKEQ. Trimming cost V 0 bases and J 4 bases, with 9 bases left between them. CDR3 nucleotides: TGTGCCAGCAGCCAAGAAGGAGCCGTAGAGACCCAGTACTTC. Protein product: CASSQEGAVETQYF.

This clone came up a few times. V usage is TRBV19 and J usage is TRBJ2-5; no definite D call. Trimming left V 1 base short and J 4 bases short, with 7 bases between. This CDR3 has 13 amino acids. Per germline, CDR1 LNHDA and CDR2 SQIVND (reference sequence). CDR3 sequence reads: CASSIAHLETQYF. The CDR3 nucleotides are TGTGCCAGTAGTATAGCCCACTTAGAGACCCAGTACTTC. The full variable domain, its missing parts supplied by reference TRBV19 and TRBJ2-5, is DGGITQSPKYLFRKEGQNVTLSCEQNLNHDAMYWYRQDPGQGLRLIYYSQIVNDFQKGDIAEGYSVSREKKESFPLTVTSAQKNPTAFYLCASSIAHLETQYFGPGTRLLVL.

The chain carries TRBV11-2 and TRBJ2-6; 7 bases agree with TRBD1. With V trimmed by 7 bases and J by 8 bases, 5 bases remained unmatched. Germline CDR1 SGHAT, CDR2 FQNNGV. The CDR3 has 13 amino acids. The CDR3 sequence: CASIGTAPNVLTF. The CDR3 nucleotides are TGTGCCAGCATTGGGACAGCACCCAACGTCCTGACTTTC.

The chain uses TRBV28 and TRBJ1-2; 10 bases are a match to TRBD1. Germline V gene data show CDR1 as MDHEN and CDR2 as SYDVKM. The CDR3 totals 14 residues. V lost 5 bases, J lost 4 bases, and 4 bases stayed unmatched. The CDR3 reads CASSVRDRGYGYTF. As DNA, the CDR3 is TGTGCCAGCAGTGTCCGGGACAGGGGCTATGGCTACACCTTC.

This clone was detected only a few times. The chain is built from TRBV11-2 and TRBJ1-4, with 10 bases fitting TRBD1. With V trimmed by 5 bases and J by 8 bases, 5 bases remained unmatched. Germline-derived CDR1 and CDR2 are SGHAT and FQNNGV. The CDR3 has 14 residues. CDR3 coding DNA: TGTGCCAGCAGCCGGGACAGGGGAAAAGAAAAACTGTTTTTT. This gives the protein CASSRDRGKEKLFF.

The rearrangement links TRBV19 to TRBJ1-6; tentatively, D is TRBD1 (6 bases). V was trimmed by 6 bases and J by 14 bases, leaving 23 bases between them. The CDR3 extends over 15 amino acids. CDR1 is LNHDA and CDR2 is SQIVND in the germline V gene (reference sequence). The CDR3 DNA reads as TGTGCCAGTAGAACACGGGTGCCCCAAGAGGGGGCCCTCCACTTT. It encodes CASRTRVPQEGALHF. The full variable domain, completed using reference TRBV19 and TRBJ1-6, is DGGITQSPKYLFRKEGQNVTLSCEQNLNHDAMYWYRQDPGQGLRLIYYSQIVNDFQKGDIAEGYSVSREKKESFPLTVTSAQKNPTAFYLCASRTRVPQEGALHFGNGTRLTVT.